A single sample is the source of the 28 T cell receptor beta chains below, sequenced in a study of shared clonotypes between healthy human individuals. The table came from immunoSEQ multiplex PCR; TCRdb's copy has only in-frame clones and leaves some out. The sample consists of fewer than 1.4 million clones, approximately 78% of them appearing once. The sequenced sample consisted of memory CD4+ T cells from PBMCs. Subset reported: CD45RA-negative fraction. These receptors were collected from a man aged 18 to 30 in good health. Some clones in this sample may be carry-over from other donors' samples.

This clone was observed a single time. J is TRBJ2-1 and V is TRBV2; D is possibly TRBD2 (6 bases). Germline CDR1 SNHLY, CDR2 FYNNEI. V was clipped by 6 bases and J by 3 bases, with 15 bases between them. The CDR3 is made up of 15 amino acids. CDR3 in DNA: TGTGCCAGCAGACGAAGACTAGTCGACTACAATGAGCAGTTCTTC. Protein product: CASRRRLVDYNEQFF.

This chain uses TRBV4-2 with TRBJ1-3; D unresolved. The CDR3 is 15 amino acids. Germline values: CDR1 LGHNA, CDR2 YNFKEQ. The V gene lost 0 bases and the J gene lost 2 bases, with 8 bases spanning the gap. CDR3 DNA sequence: TGTGCCAGCAGCCAAGAACGGGATCCTGGAAACACCATATATTTT. Its protein is CASSQERDPGNTIYF.

The chain has TRBV5-1 and TRBJ2-5; 11 nucleotides line up with TRBD1. Germline loops: CDR1 SGHRS, CDR2 YFSETQ. Trimming at V came to 4 bases and at J to 1 base, leaving 3 bases not matched to a gene. The CDR3 is 15 amino acids. CDR3 loop: CASSDGTGGQETQYF. The CDR3 nucleotides read TGCGCCAGCAGCGATGGGACAGGGGGCCAAGAGACCCAGTACTTC.

The chain combines TRBV9 with TRBJ2-7; 9 nucleotides align to TRBD2. This CDR3 region has 15 residues. CDR1 is SGDLS, CDR2 YYNGEE, per germline. After removal of 0 bases from V and 3 bases from J, the junction contained 4 bases not matched to a gene. CDR3 sequence: CASSVAATSGYEQYF. CDR3 DNA sequence: TGTGCCAGCAGCGTAGCTGCGACTAGCGGCTACGAGCAGTACTTC.

There are a few counts of this clone. The sample contains more than one DNA sequence encoding this CDR3. The chain is built from TRBV7-8 and TRBJ1-1; D gene unclear. This CDR3 contains 13 residues. Trimming took 2 bases from V and 2 from J, leaving 6 bases between them. Germline loops: CDR1 SGHVS, CDR2 FQNEAQ. CDR3 in amino acids: CASSLRPNTEAFF. CDR3 DNA sequence: TGTGCCAGCAGCTTACGGCCCAACACTGAAGCTTTCTTT.

The CDR3 DNA follows: TGTGCCAGCACCTCCGGGACTAGCGGGAGCTATGAGCAGTTCTTC. Residues: CASTSGTSGSYEQFF. This sequence joins TRBV28 and TRBJ2-1; 14 bases agree with TRBD2. The V gene end was trimmed by 7 bases and the J gene end by 8 bases; junction bases not matched to a gene: 7. The V gene's germline CDR1 is MDHEN and CDR2 SYDVKM. The CDR3 is 15 residues long.

The J gene is TRBJ2-5, the V gene TRBV5-1, with D perhaps being TRBD1 or TRBD2 (7 bases each). The V gene lost 7 bases and the J gene lost 5 bases, with 18 bases spanning the gap. Germline V lookup: CDR1 SGHRS, CDR2 YFSETQ. This CDR3 comprises 14 residues. CDR3: CASRQGGPGETQYF. The DNA of the CDR3 is TGCGCCAGCCGCCAGGGGGGGCCGGGGGAGACCCAGTACTTC.

Regarding this clone: A much larger clone lies a single base off, so this may be a read error. V gene TRBV7-9 combines with J gene TRBJ1-2; D unclear. CDR1 and CDR2 (germline): SEHNR, FQNEAQ (reference sequence). The CDR3 runs 12 residues. V gave up 1 base and J gave up 6 bases, with 6 bases separating them. CDR3 residues: CASSLETHGYTF. The CDR3 coding sequence is TGTGCCAGCAGCTTAGAGACCCATGGCTACACCTTC.

The V and J genes are TRBV28 and TRBJ1-3; the D is unclear. Trimming left V 6 bases short and J 0 bases short, with 21 bases between. This CDR3 is 18 amino acids long. Germline V gene lookup returns CDR1 MDHEN and CDR2 SYDVKM. CDR3 DNA: TGTGCCAGCAGGCGGGAGTTGGGTGAAGTGAGCTCTGGAAACACCATATATTTT. Translating gives CASRRELGEVSSGNTIYF.

The chain uses TRBV4-2 and TRBJ1-3; D remains unclear. Trimming cost V 0 bases and J 4 bases, with 13 bases left between them. This CDR3 comprises 16 residues. CDR1 LGHNA and CDR2 YNFKEQ come from the germline V gene. The CDR3 reads CASSQDRIGGGNTIYF. CDR3 sequence (DNA): TGTGCCAGCAGCCAAGATCGAATCGGTGGGGGAAACACCATATATTTT.

The J gene is TRBJ2-5, the V gene TRBV19; D is uncertain. V lost 2 bases, J lost 4 bases, and 5 bases lay in between. The CDR3 sequence is 12 residues long. Germline V gives CDR1 LNHDA, CDR2 SQIVND (reference sequence). The CDR3 reads CASSIIGETQYF. CDR3 bases: TGTGCCAGTAGTATAATTGGAGAGACCCAGTACTTC.

The CDR3 coding sequence is TGTGCCAGCAGCTCCGGGACCCAGAGATCCTACAATGAGCAGTTCTTC. The encoded protein is CASSSGTQRSYNEQFF. V is TRBV5-4 and J is TRBJ2-1, with D possibly called TRBD1 or TRBD2 (5 bases each). This CDR3 spans 16 amino acids. V was shortened by 3 bases and J by 1 base, with 14 bases between the two germline ends. The germline gives CDR1 SGHNT, CDR2 YYREEE (reference sequence).

A few counts support this clone. Other DNA sequences in this sample translate to the same CDR3. This chain connects TRBV7-2 to TRBJ1-2; 7 bases map to TRBD1. The CDR3 consists of 13 residues. V was pared by 4 bases and J by 2 bases, with 1 base of the junction left unmatched. The germline CDR1 and CDR2 sequences are SGHTA and FQGNSA. CDR3 coding DNA: TGTGCCAGCAGCTCGGGACAGAACTATGGCTACACCTTC. Its protein is CASSSGQNYGYTF.

The V and J genes are TRBV28 and TRBJ2-7, with 9 bases that match TRBD2. The germline V gene has CDR1 MDHEN and CDR2 SYDVKM. The CDR3 length is 14 residues. The V segment lost 8 bases and the J segment 1 base; nucleotides outside the gene matches: 6. The CDR3: CASSGAGGSYEQYF. The CDR3 DNA sequence: TGTGCCAGCTCTGGGGCGGGAGGGTCCTACGAGCAGTACTTC.

This clone has more than one count but fewer than ten. This CDR3 is also generated by other DNA sequences in the sample. The chain employs TRBV29-1 and TRBJ1-1; tentative D call: TRBD1 (5 bases). V was shortened by 4 bases and J by 1 base, with 7 bases between the two germline ends. The CDR3 totals 12 residues. CDR1 and CDR2 (germline): SQVTM, ANQGSEA. CDR3 DNA: TGCAGCGTTGGAACAGGGAACACTGAAGCTTTCTTT. This translates into CSVGTGNTEAFF.

The CDR3 DNA reads as TGTGCCAGCAGCCCCGGCCGGGCCCAGCGGGGGTACGAGCAGTACTTC. It translates to CASSPGRAQRGYEQYF. V and J are TRBV7-8 and TRBJ2-7; 8 positions agree with TRBD2. Germline CDR1 reads SGHVS; CDR2 reads FQNEAQ. The junction had 13 bases not matched to a gene; V was cut back by 5 bases and J by 4 bases. The CDR3 length is 16 residues.

A few counts support this clone. This CDR3 is also generated by other DNA sequences in the sample. V usage is TRBV18 and J usage is TRBJ2-5; D is unclear. CDR1 and CDR2 (germline): KGHSH, LQKENI. V was cut by 2 bases and J by 5 bases, with 9 bases left in between. This CDR3 comprises 13 residues. This CDR3 is CASSPSISETQYF. In DNA form, the CDR3 reads TGTGCCAGCTCACCATCCATTTCCGAGACCCAGTACTTC.

For this clone: Within the sample, other DNA sequences also encode this same CDR3. The V call is TRBV28, the J call TRBJ1-5, with D maybe TRBD1 (6 bases). The germline V gene has CDR1 MDHEN and CDR2 SYDVKM. The CDR3 is made up of 15 amino acids. The ends were cut back, 4 bases at V and 2 bases at J, with 12 bases in the middle. CDR3 coding DNA: TGTGCCAGCAGTTCAGGGGTCAGGGGCAATCAGCCCCAGCATTTT. The encoded protein is CASSSGVRGNQPQHF. The full variable domain, with the rest looked up from reference TRBV28 and TRBJ1-5, is DVKVTQSSRYLVKRTGEKVFLECVQDMDHENMFWYRQDPGLGLRLIYFSYDVKMKEKGDIPEGYSVSREKKERFSLILESASTNQTSMYLCASSSGVRGNQPQHFGDGTRLSIL.

The chain links TRBV5-4 to TRBJ1-2; the D gene is possibly TRBD1 (5 bases). V was cut by 0 bases and J by 6 bases, with 9 bases left in between. This CDR3 is 13 amino acids long. Germline CDR1 reads SGHNT; CDR2 reads YYREEE (reference sequence). CDR3 bases: TGTGCCAGCAGCTTGGGCAGGGACGATGGCTACACCTTC. Protein: CASSLGRDDGYTF. The full variable domain, completed using reference TRBV5-4 and TRBJ1-2, is ETGVTQSPTHLIKTRGQQVTLRCSSQSGHNTVSWYQQALGQGPQFIFQYYREEENGRGNFPPRFSGLQFPNYSSELNVNALELDDSALYLCASSLGRDDGYTFGSGTRLTVV.

This chain links TRBV9 with TRBJ2-2; perhaps TRBD1 as D (6 bases). The V end was cut by 1 base, the J end by 4 bases, with 11 bases between. The V gene's germline CDR1 is SGDLS and CDR2 YYNGEE. The CDR3 runs 15 residues. The CDR3 region has the DNA TGTGCCAGCAGCGTACAGGGGCTGAGCACCGGGGAGCTGTTTTTT. Translation: CASSVQGLSTGELFF.

The V gene is TRBV15, the J gene TRBJ2-3; TRBD1 or TRBD2 may be the D gene (6 bases each). Germline loops: CDR1 LNHNV, CDR2 YYDKDF (reference sequence). Trimming pared 4 bases from V and 3 bases from J, leaving 14 bases between. This CDR3 region has 15 residues. In DNA form, the CDR3 reads TGTGCCACCAGCAACGGGGGCGGGGAAACAGATACGCAGTATTTT. Amino acids: CATSNGGGETDTQYF.

The rearrangement links TRBV30 to TRBJ2-1; no clear D gene. This CDR3 region has 14 residues. CDR1 and CDR2 from the germline V gene are GTSNPN and SVGIG (reference sequence). Trimming stripped 0 bases from V and 5 bases from J, with 11 bases between. CDR3 in amino acids: CAWSVHRPDNEQFF. DNA for the CDR3: TGTGCCTGGAGTGTACATCGGCCAGACAATGAGCAGTTCTTC.

The rearrangement joins TRBV30 to TRBJ1-4; the D gene is possibly TRBD1 (5 bases). The CDR3 runs to 14 residues. Germline V gene sequence: CDR1 GTSNPN, CDR2 SVGIG (reference sequence). The V end lost 1 base, the J end lost 7 bases, and 13 bases lay between the germline ends. CDR3 sequence (DNA): TGTGCCTGGAGTGAGGGAGGGGCGGGTGAAAAACTGTTTTTT. Amino acids: CAWSEGGAGEKLFF.

The V call is TRBV28, the J call TRBJ1-2; D might be TRBD1 (6 bases). The CDR3 consists of 14 residues. Germline-derived CDR1 and CDR2 are MDHEN and SYDVKM. Trimming removed 1 base from V and 8 bases from J, with 14 bases in between. The CDR3 sequence is CASSLSGGWTGYTF. The CDR3 DNA follows: TGTGCCAGCAGTTTATCCGGGGGCTGGACGGGCTACACCTTC.

This chain uses TRBV6-5 with TRBJ2-7; D is possibly TRBD1 or TRBD2 (5 bases each). Germline lookup yields CDR1 MNHEY and CDR2 SVGAGI. With 2 bases removed from V and 4 bases from J, the gap between germline ends came to 15 bases. The length of the CDR3 is 15 residues. The CDR3 is CASSYEGQLRYEQYF. In nucleotides, the CDR3 is TGTGCCAGCAGTTACGAGGGGCAGCTTCGTTACGAGCAGTACTTC.

This chain links TRBV2 with TRBJ2-5, with D perhaps TRBD2 (6 bases). Germline CDR1 is SNHLY and CDR2 is FYNNEI. CDR3 length: 13 amino acids. Trimming cost V 11 bases and J 5 bases, with 18 bases left between them. CDR3 bases: TGTGCCGGAGGGACGGATAGACTGGAGACCCAGTACTTC. Protein: CAGGTDRLETQYF.

The chain couples TRBV29-1 to TRBJ2-5, with TRBD2 matching over 8 bases. Germline V CDR1 and CDR2: SQVTM, ANQGSEA. The CDR3 length is 14 residues. After removal of 1 base from V and 8 bases from J, the junction contained 9 bases not matched to a gene. The CDR3 spells CSVEAGTRVLTQYF. The CDR3, as DNA: TGCAGCGTTGAAGCCGGGACTAGAGTTTTAACCCAGTACTTC.

This chain uses TRBV27 with TRBJ2-7, with a weak D call TRBD1 (6 bases). The CDR3 sequence is 12 residues long. V was cut by 11 bases and J by 4 bases, with 15 bases left in between. CDR1 MNHEY and CDR2 SMNVEV come from the germline V gene (reference sequence). The chain's CDR3 is CALYQGWYEQYF. CDR3 bases: TGTGCCTTATATCAGGGGTGGTACGAGCAGTACTTC.